The subject of this entry is one T cell receptor (beta chain). The conserved final phenylalanine or tryptophan is absent from the CDR3, which likely points to a read error. The DNA is left out, because the CDR3 cannot be placed on it with certainty; the CDR3 is given as TCRdb lists it. The sequenced template was cDNA made from the entire isolated RNA. TCRdb's table, derived via immunoSEQ multiplex PCR, lists solely in-frame clones and lacks some. The sample records roughly 370,000 clones, more than 11% being singletons. The sample belongs to a study of beta chain features in type 1 diabetes. Only one heparinised blood draw was taken per donor, and its volume averaged about 120 mL. The sequenced material came from naive CD4+ T cells from blood. The TCR comes from a man younger than 45 in good health.

The CDR3: CASSKWTGGPGKP. V gene TRBV5-1 combines with J gene TRBJ1-1; TRBD1 reflects the table's D call only, with no check against the DNA. Per the germline V gene, CDR1 is SGHRS and CDR2 is YFSETQ. The CDR3 extends over 13 residues, inclusive of both ends.